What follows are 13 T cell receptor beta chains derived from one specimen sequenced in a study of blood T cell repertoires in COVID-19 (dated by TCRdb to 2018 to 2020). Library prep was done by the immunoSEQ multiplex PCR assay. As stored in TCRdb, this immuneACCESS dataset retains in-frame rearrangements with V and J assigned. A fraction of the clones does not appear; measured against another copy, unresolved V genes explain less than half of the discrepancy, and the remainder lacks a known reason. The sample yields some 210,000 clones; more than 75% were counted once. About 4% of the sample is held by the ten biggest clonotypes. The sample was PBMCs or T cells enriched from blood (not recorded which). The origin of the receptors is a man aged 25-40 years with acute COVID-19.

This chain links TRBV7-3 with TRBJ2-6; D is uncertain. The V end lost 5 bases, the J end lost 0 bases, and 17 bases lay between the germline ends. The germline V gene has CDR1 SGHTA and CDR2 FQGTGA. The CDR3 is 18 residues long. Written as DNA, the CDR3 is TGTGCCAGCAGCCCCTCAAGGAGCCGTAACTCTGGGGCCAACGTCCTGACTTTC. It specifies CASSPSRSRNSGANVLTF. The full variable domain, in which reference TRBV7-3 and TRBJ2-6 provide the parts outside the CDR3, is GAGVSQTPSNKVTEKGKYVELRCDPISGHTALYWYRQSLGQGPEFLIYFQGTGAADDSGLPNDRFFAVRPEGSVSTLKIQRTERGDSAVYLCASSPSRSRNSGANVLTFGAGSRLTVL.

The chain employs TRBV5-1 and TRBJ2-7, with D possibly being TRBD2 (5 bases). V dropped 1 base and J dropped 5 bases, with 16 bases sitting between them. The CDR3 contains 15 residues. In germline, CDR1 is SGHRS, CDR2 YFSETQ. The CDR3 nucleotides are TGCGCCAGCAGCTTGCGGGCTGAGGGTTCCGACGAGCAGTACTTC. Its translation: CASSLRAEGSDEQYF.

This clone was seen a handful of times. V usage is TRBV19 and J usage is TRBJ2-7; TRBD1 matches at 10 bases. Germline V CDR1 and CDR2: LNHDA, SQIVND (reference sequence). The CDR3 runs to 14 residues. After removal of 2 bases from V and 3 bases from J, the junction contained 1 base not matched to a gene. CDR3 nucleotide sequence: TGTGCCAGTAGTATAAGGACAGGGGGCTACGAGCAGTACTTC. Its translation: CASSIRTGGYEQYF.

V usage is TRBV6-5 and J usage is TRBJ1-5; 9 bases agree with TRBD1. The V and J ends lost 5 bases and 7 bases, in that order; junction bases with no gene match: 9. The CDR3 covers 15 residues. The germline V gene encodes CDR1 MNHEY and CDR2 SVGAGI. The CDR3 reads CASSRSGTGRQPQHF. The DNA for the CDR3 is TGTGCCAGCAGTAGATCCGGGACAGGGCGACAGCCCCAGCATTTT.

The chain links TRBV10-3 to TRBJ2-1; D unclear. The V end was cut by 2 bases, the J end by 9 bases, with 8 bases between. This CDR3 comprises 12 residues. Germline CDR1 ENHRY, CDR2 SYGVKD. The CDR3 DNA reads TGTGCCATCAGTGAGATGAGTACTGAGCAGTTCTTC. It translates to CAISEMSTEQFF.

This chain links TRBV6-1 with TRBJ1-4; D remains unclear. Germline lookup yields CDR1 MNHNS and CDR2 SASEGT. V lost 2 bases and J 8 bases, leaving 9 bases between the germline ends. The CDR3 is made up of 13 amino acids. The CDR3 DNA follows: TGTGCCAGCAGTGAACGCGGCCGAGAAAAACTGTTTTTT. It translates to CASSERGREKLFF.

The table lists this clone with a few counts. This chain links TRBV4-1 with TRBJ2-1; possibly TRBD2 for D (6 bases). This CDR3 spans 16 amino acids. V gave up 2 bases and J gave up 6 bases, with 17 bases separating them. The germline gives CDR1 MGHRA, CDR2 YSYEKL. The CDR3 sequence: CASSQTPGLRSNEQFF. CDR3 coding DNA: TGCGCCAGCAGCCAAACCCCGGGACTGAGAAGCAATGAGCAGTTCTTC.

The CDR3 sequence is CASSLEDRSGNTIYF. The CDR3 DNA is TGTGCCAGCAGCTTGGAGGACAGATCGGGAAACACCATATATTTT. The rearrangement joins TRBV5-5 to TRBJ1-3; D may be TRBD1 (6 bases). Germline CDR1 and CDR2: SGHKS and YYEKEE (reference sequence). CDR3 length: 15 amino acids. With 0 bases removed from V and 4 bases from J, the gap between germline ends came to 11 bases.

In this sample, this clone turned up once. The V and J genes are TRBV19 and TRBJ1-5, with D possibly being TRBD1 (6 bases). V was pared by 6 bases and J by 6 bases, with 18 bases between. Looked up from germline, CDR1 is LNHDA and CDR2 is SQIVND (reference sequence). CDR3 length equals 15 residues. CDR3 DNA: TGTGCCAGTAGCCAAACCTCAGGGGTGGGTCAGCCCCAGCATTTT. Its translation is CASSQTSGVGQPQHF.

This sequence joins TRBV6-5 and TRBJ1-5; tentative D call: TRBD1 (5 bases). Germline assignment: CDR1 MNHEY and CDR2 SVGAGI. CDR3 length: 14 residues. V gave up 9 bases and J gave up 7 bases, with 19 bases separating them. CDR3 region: CASVGGGNDQPQHF. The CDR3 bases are TGTGCCAGTGTCGGGGGAGGGAACGACCAGCCCCAGCATTTT.

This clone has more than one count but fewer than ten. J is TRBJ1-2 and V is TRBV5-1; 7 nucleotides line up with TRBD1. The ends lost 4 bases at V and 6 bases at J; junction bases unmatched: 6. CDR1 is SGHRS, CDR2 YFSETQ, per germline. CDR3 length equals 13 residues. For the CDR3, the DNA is TGCGCCAGCAGCACCGCAGGGGGGAATGGCTACACCTTC. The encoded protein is CASSTAGGNGYTF. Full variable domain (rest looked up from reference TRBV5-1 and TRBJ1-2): KAGVTQTPRYLIKTRGQQVTLSCSPISGHRSVSWYQQTPGQGLQFLFEYFSETQRNKGNFPGRFSGRQFSNSRSEMNVSTLELGDSALYLCASSTAGGNGYTFGSGTRLTVV.

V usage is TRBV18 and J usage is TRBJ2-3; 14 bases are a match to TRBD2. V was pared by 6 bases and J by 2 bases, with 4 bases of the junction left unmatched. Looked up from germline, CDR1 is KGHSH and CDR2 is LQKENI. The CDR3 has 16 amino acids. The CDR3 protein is CASSRTSGGNTDTQYF. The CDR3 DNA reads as TGTGCCAGCTCGAGGACTAGCGGGGGGAACACAGATACGCAGTATTTT. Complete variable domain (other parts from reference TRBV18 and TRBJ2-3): NAGVMQNPRHLVRRRGQEARLRCSPMKGHSHVYWYRQLPEEGLKFMVYLQKENIIDESGMPKERFSAEFPKEGPSILRIQQVVRGDSAAYFCASSRTSGGNTDTQYFGPGTRLTVL.

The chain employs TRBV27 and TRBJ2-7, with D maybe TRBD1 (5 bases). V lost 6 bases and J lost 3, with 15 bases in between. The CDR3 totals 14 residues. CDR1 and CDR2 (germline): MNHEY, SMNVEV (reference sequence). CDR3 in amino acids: CASSPGAQLYEQYF. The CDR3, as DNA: TGTGCCAGCAGCCCTGGGGCTCAACTCTACGAGCAGTACTTC.